These 22 T cell receptor beta chains originate from one sample sequenced in a study of control samples from healthy donors and cancer patients. The repertoire was sequenced with immunoSEQ multiplex PCR; TCRdb's copy has only in-frame clones and lacks some. Of 50,000 to 55,000 clones in the sample, 95% were seen once. Sequenced sample: blood. The receptor source for this set is a man aged 25-40 years in good health.

The chain links TRBV5-5 to TRBJ2-1; unclear D gene. V was pared by 0 bases and J by 8 bases, with 6 bases between. Per germline, CDR1 SGHKS and CDR2 YYEKEE (reference sequence). The CDR3 loop spans 12 amino acids. The CDR3 reads CASSLETYEQFF. As DNA, the CDR3 is TGTGCCAGCAGCTTGGAAACGTATGAGCAGTTCTTC.

The chain is built from TRBV7-6 and TRBJ2-3; D perhaps matches TRBD2 (5 bases). The CDR3 is 16 residues long. Trimming pared 1 base from V and 5 bases from J, leaving 16 bases between. Germline loops: CDR1 SGHVS, CDR2 FNYEAQ. CDR3 loop: CASSLDDLGSGDTQYF. As DNA, the CDR3 is TGTGCCAGCAGCTTAGACGACTTGGGGAGTGGAGATACGCAGTATTTT.

This clone was found once. This chain uses TRBV5-5 with TRBJ1-5; TRBD1 is a possible D gene (6 bases). The CDR3 loop spans 16 amino acids. The germline CDR1 and CDR2 sequences are SGHKS and YYEKEE (reference sequence). The V gene lost 3 bases and the J gene lost 1 base, with 14 bases spanning the gap. CDR3 bases: TGTGCCAGCAGCTCCGGGGATACAGGGAGCAATCAGCCCCAGCATTTT. Residues: CASSSGDTGSNQPQHF.

The chain carries TRBV3-1 (or the pseudogene TRBV3-2) and TRBJ2-6, with 12 positions matching TRBD1. Germline V gene sequence: CDR1 LGHDT, CDR2 YNNKEL (reference sequence). The CDR3 has 18 residues. After removal of 3 bases from V and 4 bases from J, the junction contained 7 bases not matched to a gene. CDR3 nucleotides: TGTGCCAGCAGCCACCCTGGGACAGGGGGCAACGGGGCCAACGTCCTGACTTTC. Translating gives CASSHPGTGGNGANVLTF.

This clone showed up just once. The chain carries TRBV11-2 and TRBJ2-5; 7 nucleotides align to TRBD2. The germline CDR1 and CDR2 sequences are SGHAT and FQNNGV. With V trimmed by 7 bases and J by 5 bases, 7 bases remained unmatched. The CDR3 has 13 amino acids. The CDR3 DNA reads as TGTGCCAGCATTCCCCTGGGAGGGGAGACCCAGTACTTC. Translating gives CASIPLGGETQYF.

This rearrangement joins TRBV12-3 or TRBV12-4 to TRBJ1-1, with D hard to call. V dropped 3 bases and J dropped 4 bases, with 6 bases sitting between them. The CDR3 runs 12 residues. CDR3 amino acids: CASSFEGTEAFF. CDR3 sequence (DNA): TGTGCCAGCAGTTTTGAGGGCACTGAAGCTTTCTTT.

This chain links TRBV3-1 (or the pseudogene TRBV3-2) with TRBJ1-1; D remains ambiguous. In germline, CDR1 is LGHDT, CDR2 YNNKEL (reference sequence). The length of the CDR3 is 13 residues. With 4 bases removed from V and 5 bases from J, the gap between germline ends came to 11 bases. The chain's CDR3 is CASSRGRVTEAFF. CDR3 nucleotides: TGTGCCAGCAGCCGTGGCAGAGTTACTGAAGCTTTCTTT.

In this sample, this clone turned up a few times. CDR3 nucleotides: TGCGCCAGCAGCTTGGGAGTAAGGGAGACCCAGTACTTC. Its protein product is CASSLGVRETQYF. The V and J genes are TRBV5-1 and TRBJ2-5, with no clear D. Trimming cost V 0 bases and J 5 bases, with 8 bases left between them. Per germline, CDR1 SGHRS and CDR2 YFSETQ. The CDR3 consists of 13 residues.

The rearrangement uses TRBV5-5 and TRBJ2-1, with D tentatively TRBD1 or TRBD2 (5 bases each). CDR3 size: 13 residues. Germline loops: CDR1 SGHKS, CDR2 YYEKEE (reference sequence). The V end lost 4 bases, the J end lost 5 bases, and 10 bases lay between the germline ends. In DNA, the CDR3 is TGTGCCAGCAGCCCGGGACCACACAATGAGCAGTTCTTC. It translates to CASSPGPHNEQFF.

This chain links TRBV6-1 with TRBJ2-1, with D unclear. CDR3 length: 17 residues. V was shortened by 2 bases and J by 1 base, with 15 bases between the two germline ends. Germline CDR1 and CDR2: MNHNS and SASEGT. CDR3 bases: TGTGCCAGCAGTGAAATTGCCCGCGCCGGTTCCTACAATGAGCAGTTCTTC. Amino acid sequence: CASSEIARAGSYNEQFF.

The genes are TRBV29-1 and TRBJ2-7; D ambiguous. CDR1 is SQVTM and CDR2 is ANQGSEA in the germline V gene. Trimming took 7 bases from V and 5 from J, leaving 12 bases between them. The CDR3 is 11 amino acids. The CDR3 sequence is CSAVGFNEQYF. The CDR3 nucleotides read TGCAGCGCCGTAGGATTCAACGAGCAGTACTTC.

The rearrangement uses TRBV3-1 (or the pseudogene TRBV3-2) and TRBJ2-1; the D gene is possibly TRBD2 (6 bases). Trimming removed 1 base from V and 8 bases from J, with 12 bases in between. The germline V gene has CDR1 LGHDT and CDR2 YNNKEL (reference sequence). The CDR3 length is 14 residues. Here the CDR3 DNA reads TGTGCCAGCAGCCAAGTCCTGTGGGGGGATGAGCAGTTCTTC. It specifies CASSQVLWGDEQFF.

The rearrangement joins TRBV30 to TRBJ2-7; D possibly matches TRBD1 or TRBD2 (5 bases each). The CDR3 extends over 17 amino acids. The V gene lost 3 bases and the J gene lost 2 bases, with 23 bases spanning the gap. Germline V gene sequence: CDR1 GTSNPN, CDR2 SVGIG (reference sequence). CDR3 DNA: TGTGCCTGGAGGGAGGTTAAAATGGGGCACCCTCCCTACGAGCAGTACTTC. As protein: CAWREVKMGHPPYEQYF.

The J gene is TRBJ1-6, the V gene TRBV9; D might be TRBD1 (6 bases). There are 15 residues in the CDR3. Trimming shortened V by 1 base and J by 7 bases, and 12 bases separated the two germline ends. CDR1 and CDR2 (germline): SGDLS, YYNGEE. The CDR3 sequence: CASSVRGQPNSPLHF. CDR3 in DNA: TGTGCCAGCAGCGTACGAGGACAGCCCAATTCACCCCTCCACTTT.

The chain is built from TRBV29-1 and TRBJ2-3, with 9 bases lining up with TRBD2. Germline loops: CDR1 SQVTM, CDR2 ANQGSEA. The ends lost 6 bases at V and 0 bases at J; junction bases unmatched: 4. This CDR3 has 14 residues. The DNA of the CDR3 is TGCAGCGTCCTAGCGGGATCTAGCACAGATACGCAGTATTTT. This gives the protein CSVLAGSSTDTQYF.

This chain connects TRBV9 to TRBJ2-1; 11 nucleotides agree with TRBD2. Losses at the gene ends were 3 bases for V and 4 bases for J; bases not matched to a gene: 3. The CDR3 runs to 15 residues. The germline CDR1 and CDR2 sequences are SGDLS and YYNGEE. Written as DNA, the CDR3 is TGTGCCAGCAGCGAGGGACTAGCGGTATACAATGAGCAGTTCTTC. Its translation is CASSEGLAVYNEQFF.

This chain links TRBV28 with TRBJ1-3, with a tentative D call TRBD1 (5 bases). Germline V gene data show CDR1 as MDHEN and CDR2 as SYDVKM. The CDR3 totals 15 residues. Trimming stripped 6 bases from V and 0 bases from J, with 12 bases between. This chain's CDR3 is CASRRDSNSGNTIYF. The CDR3 nucleotides are TGTGCCAGCAGGCGAGACAGTAACTCTGGAAACACCATATATTTT.

The chain employs TRBV30 and TRBJ1-1; TRBD1 might be the D (5 bases). Germline-derived CDR1 and CDR2 are GTSNPN and SVGIG (reference sequence). The CDR3 is 13 residues long. V was pared by 4 bases and J by 0 bases, with 9 bases between. The CDR3 protein is CAWTWTLNTEAFF. The CDR3 DNA sequence: TGTGCCTGGACCTGGACATTGAACACTGAAGCTTTCTTT.

The V gene is TRBV12-5, the J gene TRBJ1-1; a weak D match, TRBD1 (6 bases). Germline V gives CDR1 LGHNT, CDR2 FRNRAP. The V end lost 5 bases, the J end lost 8 bases, and 15 bases lay between the germline ends. CDR3 size: 13 residues. The chain's CDR3 is CASGPHPGAEAFF. The CDR3 region has the DNA TGTGCTAGTGGTCCACACCCAGGGGCAGAAGCTTTCTTT.

This chain joins TRBV2 and TRBJ1-5, with 8 bases matching TRBD1. In germline, CDR1 is SNHLY, CDR2 FYNNEI. J was trimmed by 0 bases and V by 6 bases; bases with no gene match: 7. The CDR3 spans 16 residues. The CDR3 is CASRDRVGISNQPQHF. In DNA, the CDR3 is TGTGCCAGCAGGGACAGGGTGGGGATTAGCAATCAGCCCCAGCATTTT.

In this sample, this clone turned up once. The chain combines TRBV27 with TRBJ2-1, with TRBD1 matching over 8 bases. With V trimmed by 7 bases and J by 1 base, 6 bases remained unmatched. Germline V lookup: CDR1 MNHEY, CDR2 SMNVEV (reference sequence). This CDR3 has 15 amino acids. The CDR3 coding sequence is TGTGCCAGCACTCTCGGGACAGGATCCTACAATGAGCAGTTCTTC. Residues: CASTLGTGSYNEQFF.

This rearrangement joins TRBV18 to TRBJ2-1; no clear D gene. The V and J ends lost 2 bases and 5 bases respectively, with 4 bases between them. Germline lookup yields CDR1 KGHSH and CDR2 LQKENI. The CDR3 loop spans 12 amino acids. CDR3 bases: TGTGCCAGCTCACCATTGGACAATGAGCAGTTCTTC. Translating it yields CASSPLDNEQFF.